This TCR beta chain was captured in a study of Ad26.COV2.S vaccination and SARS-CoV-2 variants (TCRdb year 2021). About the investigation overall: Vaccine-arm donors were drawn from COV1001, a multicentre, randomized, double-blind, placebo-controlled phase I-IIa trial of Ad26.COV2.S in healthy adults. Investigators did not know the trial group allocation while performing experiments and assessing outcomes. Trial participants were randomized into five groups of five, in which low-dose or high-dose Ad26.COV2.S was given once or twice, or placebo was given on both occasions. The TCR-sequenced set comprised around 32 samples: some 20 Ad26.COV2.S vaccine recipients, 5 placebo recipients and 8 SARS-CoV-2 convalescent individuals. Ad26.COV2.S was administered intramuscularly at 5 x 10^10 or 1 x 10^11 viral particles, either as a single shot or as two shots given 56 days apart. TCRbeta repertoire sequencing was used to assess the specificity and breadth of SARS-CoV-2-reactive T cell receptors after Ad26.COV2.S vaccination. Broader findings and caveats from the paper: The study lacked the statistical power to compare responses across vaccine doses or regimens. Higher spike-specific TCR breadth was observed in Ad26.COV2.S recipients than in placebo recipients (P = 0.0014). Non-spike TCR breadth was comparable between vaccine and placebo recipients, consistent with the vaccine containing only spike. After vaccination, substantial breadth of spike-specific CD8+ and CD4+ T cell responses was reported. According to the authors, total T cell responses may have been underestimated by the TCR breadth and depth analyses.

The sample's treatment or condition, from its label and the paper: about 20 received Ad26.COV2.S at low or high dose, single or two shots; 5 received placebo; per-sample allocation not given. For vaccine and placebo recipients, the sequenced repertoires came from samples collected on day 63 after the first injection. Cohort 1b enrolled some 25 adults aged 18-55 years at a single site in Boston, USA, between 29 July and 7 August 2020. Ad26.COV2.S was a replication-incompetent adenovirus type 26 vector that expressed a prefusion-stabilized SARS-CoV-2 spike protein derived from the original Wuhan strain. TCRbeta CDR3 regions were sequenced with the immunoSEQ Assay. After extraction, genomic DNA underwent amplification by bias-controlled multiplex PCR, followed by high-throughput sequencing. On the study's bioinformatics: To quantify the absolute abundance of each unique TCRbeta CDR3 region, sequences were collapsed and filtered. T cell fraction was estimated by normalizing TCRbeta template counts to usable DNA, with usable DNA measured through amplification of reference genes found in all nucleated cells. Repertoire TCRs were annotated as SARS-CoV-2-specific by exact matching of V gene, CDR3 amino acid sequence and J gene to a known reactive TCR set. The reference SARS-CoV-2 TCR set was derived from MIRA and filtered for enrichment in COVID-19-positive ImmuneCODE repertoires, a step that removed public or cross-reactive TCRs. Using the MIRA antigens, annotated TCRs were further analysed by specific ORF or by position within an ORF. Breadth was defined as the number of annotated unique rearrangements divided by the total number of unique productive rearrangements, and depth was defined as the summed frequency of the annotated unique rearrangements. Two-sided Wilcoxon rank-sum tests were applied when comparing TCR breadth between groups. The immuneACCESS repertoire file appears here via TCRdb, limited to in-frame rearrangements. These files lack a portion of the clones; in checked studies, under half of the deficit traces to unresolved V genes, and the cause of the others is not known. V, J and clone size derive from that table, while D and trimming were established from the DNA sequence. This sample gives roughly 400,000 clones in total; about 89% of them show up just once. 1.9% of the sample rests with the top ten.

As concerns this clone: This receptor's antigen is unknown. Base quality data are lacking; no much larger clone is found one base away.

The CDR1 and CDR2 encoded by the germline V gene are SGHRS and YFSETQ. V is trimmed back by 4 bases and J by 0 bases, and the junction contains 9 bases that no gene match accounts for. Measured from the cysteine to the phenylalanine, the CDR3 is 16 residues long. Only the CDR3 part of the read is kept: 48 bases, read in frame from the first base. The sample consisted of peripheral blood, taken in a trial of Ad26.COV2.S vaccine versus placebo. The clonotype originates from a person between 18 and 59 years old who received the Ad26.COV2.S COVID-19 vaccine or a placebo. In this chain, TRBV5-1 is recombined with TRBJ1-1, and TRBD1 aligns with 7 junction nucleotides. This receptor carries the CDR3 CASSRQGGGVNTEAFF. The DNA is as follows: TGCGCCAGCAGCAGACAGGGCGGTGGGGTGAACACTGAAGCTTTCTTT. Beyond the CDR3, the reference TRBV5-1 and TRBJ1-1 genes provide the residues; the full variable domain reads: KAGVTQTPRYLIKTRGQQVTLSCSPISGHRSVSWYQQTPGQGLQFLFEYFSETQRNKGNFPGRFSGRQFSNSRSEMNVSTLELGDSALYLCASSRQGGGVNTEAFFGQGTRLTVV.